The present T cell receptor (beta chain) was sequenced within a study of T-cell reconstitution after alpha-beta-depleted transplantation in children. The authors prepared the TCRbeta library with unique molecular identifiers. TCRdb passed the PCR reads through MiXCR, listing each CDR3 protein once. The sample shows some 220,000 distinct CDR3 sequences, around 9.9% of them seen only once. Germline V gives CDR1 LNHDA, CDR2 SQIVND (reference sequence). The CDR3 is 15 residues long. Unmatched junction bases numbered 7, after V lost 4 bases and J lost 7 bases. This clonotype was found many times. Sample: PBMCs, taken before TCRalphabeta/CD19-depleted stem cell transplant. The sequence was collected from a child under two years old with acute myeloid leukemia, due to receive a stem cell transplant. The J gene is TRBJ2-1, the V gene TRBV19; TRBD2 agrees at 10 bases. The CDR3 DNA reads as TGTGCCAGTAGTAGAACTAGCGGGGCCGCGAATGAGCAGTTCTTC. As protein: CASSRTSGAANEQFF.